These T cell receptor beta chains were read from a single sample in a study of blood T cell repertoires in COVID-19. Generated by immunoSEQ multiplex PCR, the TCRdb table keeps only in-frame clones and is missing some. This sample has some 200,000 clones, with 80% to 85% found just once. The specimen sequenced was PBMCs or T cells enriched from blood (not recorded which). These receptors all come from a middle-aged man who had recovered from COVID-19. Both conserved end residues are part of each CDR3. A D gene is named only where the DNA matches it firmly. Only part of the rows carry a size: once, few, many, or a class if the clone is expanded.

TRBJ1-6	TRBD1	TRBV14	NA	TGTGCCAGCAGCCGCGACAGGGCGTTTAATTCACCCCTCCACTTT	CASSRDRAFNSPLHF
TRBJ2-2	TRBD2	TRBV6-5	NA	TGTGCCAGCGGGACCGGGACTAGGGGTTTCGGGGAGCTGTTTTTT	CASGTGTRGFGELFF
TRBJ1-1	NA	TRBV9	NA	TGTGCCAGCAGCGTAGGTCGTACGAGGAACACTGAAGCTTTCTTT	CASSVGRTRNTEAFF
TRBJ1-1	TRBD1	TRBV4-1	NA	TGCGCCAGCAGCGGGCCGGGACAGGGGGCAACGAGGGCTTTCTTT	CASSGPGQGATRAFF
TRBJ1-1	TRBD1	TRBV19	NA	TGTGCCAGTAGTATTGGGGGGACAGAGAACACTGAAGCTTTCTTT	CASSIGGTENTEAFF
TRBJ1-1	NA	TRBV7-3	NA	TGTGCCAGCAGCTCACAGGGGAACACTGAAGCTTTCTTT	CASSSQGNTEAFF
TRBJ1-3	NA	TRBV5-1	NA	TGCGCCAGCAGCTTGGATTCCCAGGGGAACACCATATATTTT	CASSLDSQGNTIYF
TRBJ2-3	TRBD1	TRBV6-2/TRBV6-3	NA	TGTGCCAGCAGTGGACAGGGGCCATCTAGCACAGATACGCAGTATTTT	CASSGQGPSSTDTQYF
TRBJ2-7	NA	TRBV10-2	once	TGCGCCAGTACCGGGGCCTACGAGCAGTACTTC	CASTGAYEQYF
TRBJ1-3	NA	TRBV7-2	NA	TGTGCCAGCAGCTCAAGTCCGGACAGCTTCGGCACCATATATTTT	CASSSSPDSFGTIYF
TRBJ1-1	NA	TRBV27	NA	TGTGCCAGCAGTTTATCGAACAGGATGGGTGACACTGAAGCTTTCTTT	CASSLSNRMGDTEAFF
TRBJ2-5	TRBD1	TRBV7-2	NA	TGTGCCAGCAGCTTGGGGACAGGGAGAGAGACCCAGTACTTC	CASSLGTGRETQYF